These T cell receptor beta chains were read from a single sample in a study of cytotoxic CD8 clonotypes in ibrutinib-treated CLL. Repertoires were generated with immunoSEQ multiplex PCR, while TCRdb's copy carries only in-frame clones and drops some. The table lists 250,000 to 350,000 clones, approximately 76% of them singletons, with approximately 5.6% in the top ten. This specimen consisted of PBMCs, obtained at disease progression, from a patient treated with ibrutinib. The receptors here all came from a human donor with chronic lymphocytic leukemia. Each CDR3 is given with its conserved first and last residue. D genes are given only for firm matches. Only part of the rows carry a size: once, few, many, or a class if the clone is expanded.

V gene	clone size	D gene	J gene	CDR3 DNA	CDR3 protein
TRBV18	.	TRBD1	TRBJ2-7	TGTGCCAGCTCATCGTGGAAAGGGGGCCCCTACGAGCAGTACTTC	CASSSWKGGPYEQYF
TRBV7-2	.	TRBD1	TRBJ1-2	TGTGCCAGCAGCTCTCGGACAGGCATTGGGGGCTACACCTTC	CASSSRTGIGGYTF
TRBV10-3	.	.	TRBJ2-2	TGTGCCATCAGTGCGGGCAGGGCCTTCACCGGGGAGCTGTTTTTT	CAISAGRAFTGELFF
TRBV6-6	once	.	TRBJ1-4	TGTGCCAGCAGTTACGTGGGAGGACTGTTTTTT	CASSYVGGLFF
TRBV5-1	.	.	TRBJ1-2	TGCGCCAGCAGCTCAGGACAGCTCAAGGACGGCTACACCTTC	CASSSGQLKDGYTF
TRBV5-1	.	TRBD2	TRBJ2-1	TGCGCCAGCAGCGGGACTAGCGGGAGTTATGAGCAGTTCTTC	CASSGTSGSYEQFF
TRBV4-3	.	.	TRBJ2-3	TGCGCCAGCAGCCAAGATAACCAGGGTGCAGATACGCAGTATTTT	CASSQDNQGADTQYF
TRBV2	.	.	TRBJ1-1	TGTGCCAGCAGTGAAGTCTGGGAAGCTTTCTTT	CASSEVWEAFF
TRBV15	.	.	TRBJ2-7	TGTGCCACCAGCAGAGGCCGGGACGGAGCCTACGAGCAGTACTTC	CATSRGRDGAYEQYF
TRBV7-6	.	TRBD2	TRBJ2-2	TGTGCCAGCAGCTTGGGACTAGCGGGGAGAACCGGGGAGCTGTTTTTT	CASSLGLAGRTGELFF
TRBV5-1	.	.	TRBJ1-2	TGCGCCAGCAGGAGGGACGGGACTTATGGCTACACCTTC	CASRRDGTYGYTF
TRBV10-2	.	.	TRBJ1-1	TGCGCCAGCGCCCCAGGCCCGGGACGGGCCAACACTGAAGCTTTCTTT	CASAPGPGRANTEAFF
TRBV7-9	.	TRBD2	TRBJ2-5	TGTGCCAGCAGCTTAATAGCGGGGGGAGAGACCCAGTACTTC	CASSLIAGGETQYF
TRBV5-6	.	.	TRBJ2-7	TGTGCCAGCAGCTTGGTTGCAGGTCCGGGCGAGCAGTACTTC	CASSLVAGPGEQYF
TRBV6-7	.	.	TRBJ2-2	TGTGCCAGCAGTTACTCATTGAATCGGAACCGCGGGGGGGAGCTGTTTTTT	CASSYSLNRNRGGELFF
TRBV29-1	few	TRBD1	TRBJ1-2	TGCAGCGTCCAAGGGACAGACTATGGCTACACCTTC	CSVQGTDYGYTF
TRBV5-1	.	TRBD2	TRBJ2-3	TGCGCCAGCAGCTTGGTTGCTAGCGGGATCACAGATACGCAGTATTTT	CASSLVASGITDTQYF
TRBV6-1	.	.	TRBJ2-5	TGTGCCAGCAGTGAAGGGGGCAAGGAGACCCAGTACTTC	CASSEGGKETQYF
TRBV28	.	TRBD1	TRBJ1-2	TGTGCCAGCGGATCCGGGACAGGGTATGGCTACACCTTC	CASGSGTGYGYTF
TRBV7-6	once	.	TRBJ2-2	TGTGCCAGCAGCTTAGGCTGGGCGAACACCGGGGAGCTGTTTTTT	CASSLGWANTGELFF
TRBV11-2	.	.	TRBJ2-1	TGTGCCAGCAGCTTAGAATGGCAGAAACTAGCAGAGCAGTTCTTC	CASSLEWQKLAEQFF
TRBV10-3	.	.	TRBJ1-5	TGTGCCATCAGCCACATTAGCAATCAGCCCCAGCATTTT	CAISHISNQPQHF
TRBV27	.	TRBD1	TRBJ2-1	TGTGCCAGCGGGTCGACAGGGGATGGCAAAAATGAGCAGTTCTTC	CASGSTGDGKNEQFF
TRBV4-3	.	.	TRBJ1-4	TGCGCCAGCAGCCAAGACGAATGGGGCACCGCCCCTAATGAAAAACTGTTTTTT	CASSQDEWGTAPNEKLFF
TRBV25-1	.	TRBD1	TRBJ2-3	TGTGCCAGCAGTGTTTTAGGGGGCATGGGCACAGATACGCAGTATTTT	CASSVLGGMGTDTQYF
TRBV9	.	.	TRBJ2-7	TGTGCCAGCAGCGTAGACTCACGTTGGGGGGAGCAGTACTTC	CASSVDSRWGEQYF
TRBV19	.	TRBD1	TRBJ1-2	TGTGCCAGTAGTATAAGTCTGGACAGGAACTATGGCTACACCTTC	CASSISLDRNYGYTF
TRBV13	.	.	TRBJ1-1	TGTGCCAGCAGCGACGACAGGAACACTGAAGCTTTCTTT	CASSDDRNTEAFF
TRBV6-4	.	.	TRBJ1-1	TGTGCCAGCAGAGCAAGTGGGTTTGGCAGGGCAACAGCTTTCTTT	CASRASGFGRATAFF
TRBV6-5	.	.	TRBJ1-1	TGTGCCATCAGGGAAGGGACAGAAGCTTTCTTT	CAIREGTEAFF
TRBV18	few	.	TRBJ1-2	TGTGCCAGCTCACCTTCGGACCTTAACTATGGCTACACCTTC	CASSPSDLNYGYTF
TRBV7-9	.	.	TRBJ1-1	TGTGCCAGCAGGCCGGGAGGGGGCACTGAAGCTTTCTTT	CASRPGGGTEAFF
TRBV13	.	.	TRBJ1-6	TGTGCCAGCAGCCCCACCGGTAGCTCCTATAATTCACCCCTCCACTTT	CASSPTGSSYNSPLHF
TRBV4-1	.	.	TRBJ2-5	TGCGCCAGCAGCCAAGAAAGGGGCGTTGGGGAGACCCAGTACTTC	CASSQERGVGETQYF
TRBV12-5	.	.	TRBJ1-1	TGTGCTAGTGACCCTGCGCGGGGTGGTACTGAAGCTTTCTTT	CASDPARGGTEAFF
TRBV11-3	once	.	TRBJ2-7	TGTGCCAGCAGCTATAGCGGTACCTACGAGCAGTACTTC	CASSYSGTYEQYF
TRBV19	once	TRBD1	TRBJ2-4	TGTGCCAGTAGTATTCTACAGACAGGGACCAAAAACATTCAGTACTTC	CASSILQTGTKNIQYF
TRBV10-3	.	TRBD1	TRBJ1-2	TGTGCCATCAGTGCCGGGACAGGGGCTAACTATGGCTACACCTTC	CAISAGTGANYGYTF
TRBV19	.	.	TRBJ1-2	TGTGCCAGTAGTTCGGGACTGAAAAACTATGGCTACACCTTC	CASSSGLKNYGYTF
TRBV7-9	.	.	TRBJ2-2	TGTGCCAGCAGCCCCGGGTGGGGATCCTACACCGGGGAGCTGTTTTTT	CASSPGWGSYTGELFF
TRBV5-6	.	TRBD2	TRBJ2-7	TGTGCCAGCAGCCCGGGGAGCGGGAGTTACGAGCAGTACTTC	CASSPGSGSYEQYF
TRBV5-1	.	.	TRBJ1-2	TGCGCCAGCAGCTTGGAAGGGTGGTATGGCTACACCTTC	CASSLEGWYGYTF
TRBV27	.	.	TRBJ2-7	TGTGCCAGCAGGGGGGTTGGTGGCTACGAGCAGTACTTC	CASRGVGGYEQYF
TRBV25-1	.	TRBD1	TRBJ2-7	TGTGCCAGCATCCCCCAGGGGGCTATCTACGAGCAGTACTTC	CASIPQGAIYEQYF
TRBV10-3	few	.	TRBJ2-7	TGTGCCATCAGTGTATCTGGGCACGAGCAGTACTTC	CAISVSGHEQYF
TRBV29-1	.	.	TRBJ2-1	TGCAGCGTCATCCGGGACAATTACAATGAGCAGTTCTTC	CSVIRDNYNEQFF
TRBV10-3	.	TRBD2	TRBJ2-5	TGTGCCAGCCTAGCGGACCCTAACGATGATACCCAGTACTTC	CASLADPNDDTQYF
TRBV19	.	.	TRBJ1-5	TGTGCCAGCAGCTCAAGCTATAGCAATCAGCCCCAGCATTTT	CASSSSYSNQPQHF
TRBV5-6	many	TRBD1	TRBJ2-1	TGTGCCAGCAGCTTGGGGACAGGGCGTTTCAATGAGCAGTTCTTC	CASSLGTGRFNEQFF
TRBV5-1	.	.	TRBJ2-7	TGCGCCAGCAGCTTGCACTACGGAGGGGGAGGCTACGAGCAGTACTTC	CASSLHYGGGGYEQYF
TRBV11-2	.	.	TRBJ2-7	TGTGCCAGCAGCCTGGGGCGTCGTCGCTACGAGCAGTACTTC	CASSLGRRRYEQYF
TRBV29-1	.	TRBD1	TRBJ2-7	TGCAGCGTTGAAGGATCCGGGACAGGGCCCTACGAGCAGTACTTC	CSVEGSGTGPYEQYF
TRBV28	.	TRBD2	TRBJ2-7	TGTGCCAGCAGTAGGGGCAGACTAGCGGGAGTCTACGAGCAGTACTTC	CASSRGRLAGVYEQYF
TRBV29-1	once	.	TRBJ1-2	TGCAGCGTTGAACCAGGAGGGGCGGGCTATGGCTACACCTTC	CSVEPGGAGYGYTF
TRBV12-5	once	TRBD2	TRBJ2-3	TGTGCTAGTGGTTTGAGAACTAGCGGAAGCACAGATACGCAGTATTTT	CASGLRTSGSTDTQYF